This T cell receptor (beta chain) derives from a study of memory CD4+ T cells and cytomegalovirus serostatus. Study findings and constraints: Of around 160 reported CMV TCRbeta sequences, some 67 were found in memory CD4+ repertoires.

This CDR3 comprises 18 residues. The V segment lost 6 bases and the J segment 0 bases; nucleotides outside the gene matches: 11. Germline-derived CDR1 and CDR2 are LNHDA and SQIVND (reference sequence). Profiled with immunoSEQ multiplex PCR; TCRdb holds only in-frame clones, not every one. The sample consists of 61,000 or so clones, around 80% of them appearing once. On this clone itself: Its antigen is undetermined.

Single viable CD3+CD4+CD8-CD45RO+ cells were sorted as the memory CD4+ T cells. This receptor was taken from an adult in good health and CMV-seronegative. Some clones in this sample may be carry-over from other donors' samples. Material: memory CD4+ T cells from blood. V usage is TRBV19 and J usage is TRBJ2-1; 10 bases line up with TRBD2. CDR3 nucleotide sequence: TGTGCCAGTAGCAACCCCCCGGGACTAGCGAGCTCCTACAATGAGCAGTTCTTC. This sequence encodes CASSNPPGLASSYNEQFF. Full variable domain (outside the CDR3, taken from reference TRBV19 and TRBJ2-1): DGGITQSPKYLFRKEGQNVTLSCEQNLNHDAMYWYRQDPGQGLRLIYYSQIVNDFQKGDIAEGYSVSREKKESFPLTVTSAQKNPTAFYLCASSNPPGLASSYNEQFFGPGTRLTVL.